This record looks at one T cell receptor (beta chain) sequence and its context. This sample stems from a study of blood T cell repertoires in COVID-19. Across the whole study: From the United States, Italy and Spain came samples of acute and convalescent COVID-19. The cDNA or gDNA used as material had been derived from T cells, B-cell-depleted T cells, or PBMCs.

Germline CDR1 SGHAT, CDR2 FQNNGV. Trimming took off 5 bases at V and 15 bases at J, with 14 bases between the two ends. This CDR3 spans 11 amino acids. Study processing details: Reference gene primer amplification yielded estimated nucleated cell counts. Sequencing used immunoSEQ multiplex PCR; TCRdb keeps in-frame clones, though not all of them. D and trimming were read from the DNA, whereas the V and J calls and clone size are those reported in that table. The sample gives 20,000 to 25,000 clones, roughly 90% of which show up once; around 6.3% is in the top ten. This chain joins TRBV11-2 and TRBJ2-1; D might be TRBD2 (6 bases). This receptor was taken from a woman aged 80 or over with active COVID-19. The material sequenced was peripheral blood. CDR3 sequence: CASSPTSRRFF. The CDR3 bases are TGTGCCAGCAGCCCGACTAGTAGGCGGTTCTTC.